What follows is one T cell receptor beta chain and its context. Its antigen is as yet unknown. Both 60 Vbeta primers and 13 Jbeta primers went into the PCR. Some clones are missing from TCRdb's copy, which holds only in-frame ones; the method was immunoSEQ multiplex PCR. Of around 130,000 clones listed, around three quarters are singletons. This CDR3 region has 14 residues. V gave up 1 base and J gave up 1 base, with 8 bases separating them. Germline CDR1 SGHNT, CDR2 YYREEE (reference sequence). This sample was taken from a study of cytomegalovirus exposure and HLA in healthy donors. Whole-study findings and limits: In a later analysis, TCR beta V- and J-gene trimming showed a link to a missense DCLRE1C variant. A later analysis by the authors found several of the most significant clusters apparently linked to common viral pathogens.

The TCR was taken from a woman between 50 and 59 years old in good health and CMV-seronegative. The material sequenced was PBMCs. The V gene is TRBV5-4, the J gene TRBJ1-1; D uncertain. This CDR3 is CASSLKAGNTEAFF. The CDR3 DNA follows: TGTGCCAGCAGCTTGAAGGCAGGGAACACTGAAGCTTTCTTT.